These 24 T cell receptor beta chains were all obtained from the same sample, sequenced in a study of early T cells in non-severe SARS-CoV-2 infection. Using its own MiXCR run on the 5' RACE reads, TCRdb lists one record per CDR3 protein. Altogether tens of thousands of distinct CDR3 sequences are present, 5.5% to 7% being singletons, with the ten largest covering approximately 4%. Sample: whole blood, taken at baseline. Receptors originate from an adult who was a healthcare worker with PCR-confirmed SARS-CoV-2 infection or an uninfected control (not recorded which).

The chain carries TRBV19 and TRBJ2-7, with a possible D match to TRBD2 (5 bases). CDR3 length equals 12 residues. Trimming cost V 6 bases and J 4 bases, with 10 bases left between them. The germline V gene has CDR1 LNHDA and CDR2 SQIVND (reference sequence). DNA of the CDR3: TGTGCCAGTAGGGGCCCGGGGTACGAGCAGTACTTC. It specifies CASRGPGYEQYF.

This clonotype has just a few counts. The chain combines TRBV5-1 with TRBJ1-4; D not resolved. The germline gives CDR1 SGHRS, CDR2 YFSETQ. V was cut by 5 bases and J by 3 bases, with 14 bases left in between. The CDR3 runs 15 residues. CDR3 loop: CASSKESIANEKLFF. The CDR3 region has the DNA TGCGCCAGCAGTAAAGAGTCGATTGCTAATGAAAAACTGTTTTTT. Full variable domain (outside the CDR3, taken from reference TRBV5-1 and TRBJ1-4): KAGVTQTPRYLIKTRGQQVTLSCSPISGHRSVSWYQQTPGQGLQFLFEYFSETQRNKGNFPGRFSGRQFSNSRSEMNVSTLELGDSALYLCASSKESIANEKLFFGSGTQLSVL.

This clonotype was detected ten times or more. The chain has TRBV7-9 and TRBJ1-2; the D is unclear. The CDR3 length is 14 residues. Between the trimmed V and J ends, which lost 0 bases and 7 bases, there was a span of 12 bases. From germline, CDR1 is SEHNR and CDR2 FQNEAQ (reference sequence). This CDR3 is CASSLALESRGYTF. The CDR3 nucleotides are TGTGCCAGCAGCTTAGCCCTCGAGTCGCGTGGCTACACCTTC.

The chain joins TRBV7-2 to TRBJ1-2; possible D gene TRBD1, 5 bases. Between the trimmed V and J ends, which lost 5 bases and 4 bases, there was a span of 17 bases. This CDR3 comprises 15 residues. Germline V CDR1 and CDR2: SGHTA, FQGNSA. In DNA, the CDR3 is TGTGCCAGCAGCCAGAGCAGGGTTCTGGGCTATGGCTACACCTTC. Translating gives CASSQSRVLGYGYTF.

This clonotype has a handful of counts. J is TRBJ2-3 and V is TRBV2, with 7 bases lining up with TRBD2. The CDR3 totals 14 residues. With 7 bases clipped from V and 2 bases from J, the junction kept 6 bases outside the gene matches. Germline CDR1 is SNHLY and CDR2 is FYNNEI. Here the CDR3 reads CASKRGGPTDTQYF. The CDR3, as DNA: TGTGCCAGCAAGCGGGGAGGACCCACAGATACGCAGTATTTT.

This clonotype came up many times. This rearrangement joins TRBV10-3 to TRBJ2-1; D is perhaps TRBD2 (5 bases). From germline, CDR1 is ENHRY and CDR2 SYGVKD. The V end lost 6 bases, the J end lost 6 bases, and 24 bases lay between the germline ends. The CDR3 is made up of 17 amino acids. CDR3 DNA sequence: TGTGCCATCAGCGGAACCATTCTAGCACACGTAAGCAATGAGCAGTTCTTC. This gives the protein CAISGTILAHVSNEQFF.

There are many counts of this clonotype. The genes are TRBV6-6 and TRBJ2-2, with 8 bases aligning to TRBD1. The length of the CDR3 is 18 residues. From germline, CDR1 is MNHNY and CDR2 SVGAGI (reference sequence). The V and J ends lost 0 bases and 3 bases, in that order; junction bases with no gene match: 9. As DNA, the CDR3 is TGTGCCAGCAGTTACTCGAGACAGGGGTTGTCGGACACCGGGGAGCTGTTTTTT. This sequence encodes CASSYSRQGLSDTGELFF.

The chain recombines TRBV29-1 with TRBJ2-5; 10 bases are a match to TRBD2. This CDR3 has 13 amino acids. Per germline, CDR1 SQVTM and CDR2 ANQGSEA. The J segment lost 5 bases and the V segment lost 0 bases, leaving 0 bases of the junction unmatched. The DNA of the CDR3 is TGCAGCGTTGAAGAACTAGCGGGGGAGACCCAGTACTTC. It is translated as CSVEELAGETQYF.

This clonotype is labeled medium-sized. The CDR3 nucleotides read TGTGCCAGCAGTTACGTACAGGTGAACACTGAAGCTTTCTTT. It is translated as CASSYVQVNTEAFF. The chain employs TRBV6-2 or TRBV6-3 and TRBJ1-1; the D gene is possibly TRBD1 (5 bases). Germline V CDR1 and CDR2: MNHEY, SVGEGT. CDR3 length equals 14 residues. V was trimmed by 2 bases and J by 0 bases, leaving 7 bases between them.

This clonotype occurred many times. DNA of the CDR3: TGCAGTGCTAGAGTTGGGGGCAAGAACACTGAAGCTTTCTTT. This gives the protein CSARVGGKNTEAFF. The gene calls are TRBV20-1 and TRBJ1-1; tentative D call: TRBD1 (6 bases). Germline V gene lookup returns CDR1 DFQATT and CDR2 SNEGSKA (reference sequence). CDR3 size: 14 residues. Trimming took 1 base from V and 1 from J, leaving 10 bases between them.

By proportion, this clonotype is medium-sized. This chain connects TRBV7-3 to TRBJ2-5; no clear D gene. The germline CDR1 and CDR2 sequences are SGHTA and FQGTGA. This CDR3 is 16 amino acids long. V lost 0 bases, J lost 1 base, and 12 bases lay in between. The CDR3 sequence is CASSLTGRVAQETQYF. DNA for the CDR3: TGTGCCAGCAGCTTAACCGGTCGGGTGGCCCAAGAGACCCAGTACTTC.

This clonotype turned up a few times. CDR3: CASTQLGNREQYF. The DNA of the CDR3 is TGTGCCAGCACCCAATTGGGGAATCGGGAGCAGTACTTC. This chain joins TRBV2 and TRBJ2-7, with D unresolved. The CDR3 has 13 amino acids. Germline V CDR1 and CDR2: SNHLY, FYNNEI. The ends were cut back, 7 bases at V and 7 bases at J, with 17 bases in the middle.

The chain joins TRBV11-2 to TRBJ2-5; 14 bases are a match to TRBD2. Germline V gene lookup returns CDR1 SGHAT and CDR2 FQNNGV. The CDR3 has 17 amino acids. V lost 5 bases and J lost 1; bases outside the gene matches: 6. The CDR3 reads CASSPRTSGRSQETQYF. CDR3 in DNA: TGTGCCAGCAGCCCCAGGACTAGCGGGAGGAGCCAAGAGACCCAGTACTTC.

The sample holds a few counts of this clonotype. The chain joins TRBV6-6 to TRBJ2-5, with 10 bases that match TRBD2. With V trimmed by 4 bases and J by 2 bases, 7 bases remained unmatched. Germline V gene data show CDR1 as MNHNY and CDR2 as SVGAGI (reference sequence). The CDR3 spans 16 residues. CDR3 residues: CASSFRTSGPQETQYF. CDR3 DNA sequence: TGTGCCAGCAGTTTCCGGACTAGCGGCCCTCAAGAGACCCAGTACTTC.

The sample holds many counts of this clonotype. The chain couples TRBV20-1 to TRBJ2-3; 7 bases line up with TRBD2. There are 14 residues in the CDR3. V trimming: 5 bases; J trimming: 0 bases; junction bases outside the gene matches: 5. The V gene's germline CDR1 is DFQATT and CDR2 SNEGSKA (reference sequence). CDR3 in DNA: TGCAGTGCTGGACTAGAGGGGAGCACAGATACGCAGTATTTT. This translates into CSAGLEGSTDTQYF.

This clonotype is labeled as medium-sized. The rearrangement uses TRBV13 and TRBJ1-1, with D maybe TRBD1 (5 bases). V was clipped by 5 bases and J by 1 base, with 14 bases between them. The germline CDR1 and CDR2 sequences are PRHDT and FYEKMQ (reference sequence). The CDR3 has 15 residues. In nucleotides, the CDR3 is TGTGCCAGCAGCCCTACGACAGCATGGAACACTGAAGCTTTCTTT. The encoded protein is CASSPTTAWNTEAFF.

This clonotype was observed a few times. The genes are TRBV29-1 and TRBJ2-7; the D gene is possibly TRBD2 (5 bases). The V gene lost 6 bases and the J gene lost 1 base, with 13 bases spanning the gap. The germline gives CDR1 SQVTM, CDR2 ANQGSEA. The CDR3 loop spans 13 amino acids. The CDR3 bases are TGCAGCGTGCGAGGGAGTGAGTCCTACGAGCAGTACTTC. Translating it yields CSVRGSESYEQYF.

This clonotype was recorded at least ten times. The rearrangement uses TRBV7-2 and TRBJ2-3; D might be TRBD1 or TRBD2, each matching 6 bases. The germline V gene has CDR1 SGHTA and CDR2 FQGNSA. V lost 1 base, J lost 2 bases, and 10 bases lay in between. This CDR3 spans 15 amino acids. CDR3 loop: CASSLGGAYTDTQYF. In DNA, the CDR3 is TGTGCCAGCAGCTTAGGGGGGGCTTACACAGATACGCAGTATTTT.

This clonotype showed up many times. The rearrangement links TRBV20-1 to TRBJ2-1, with TRBD2 matching 14 bases. After removal of 6 bases from V and 0 bases from J, the junction contained 10 bases not matched to a gene. Germline loops: CDR1 DFQATT, CDR2 SNEGSKA (reference sequence). This CDR3 is built from 18 residues. CDR3 in amino acids: CSALKRLAGGSSYNEQFF. CDR3 coding DNA: TGCAGTGCCCTTAAAAGACTAGCGGGAGGGAGCTCCTACAATGAGCAGTTCTTC.

This clonotype has ten or more counts. The chain has TRBV6-5 and TRBJ1-1; no definite D call. The CDR3 extends over 12 amino acids. V was cut by 6 bases and J by 3 bases, with 8 bases left in between. Per germline, CDR1 MNHEY and CDR2 SVGAGI. The CDR3, as DNA: TGTGCCAGCAGGGATATGGACACTGAAGCTTTCTTT. Translating gives CASRDMDTEAFF.

This clonotype was picked up many times. The chain joins TRBV11-2 to TRBJ2-4, with 13 bases lining up with TRBD2. Germline lookup yields CDR1 SGHAT and CDR2 FQNNGV. There are 18 residues in the CDR3. V was pared by 5 bases and J by 1 base, with 8 bases of the junction left unmatched. DNA for the CDR3: TGTGCCAGCAGCCGCACCGGGACTAGCGGGATGGCCAAAAACATTCAGTACTTC. This translates into CASSRTGTSGMAKNIQYF.

As for this clonotype: A much larger clone is a single base away; this may be a read error. The chain joins TRBV12-3 or TRBV12-4 to TRBJ2-1; 9 bases match TRBD1. Losses at the gene ends were 6 bases for V and 2 bases for J; bases not matched to a gene: 5. This CDR3 contains 15 residues. The CDR3 bases are TGTGCCAGCAGGCCTGGGACAGGGCCCTACAATGAGCAGTTCTTC. This translates into CASRPGTGPYNEQFF.

The chain carries TRBV12-3 or TRBV12-4 and TRBJ2-3; the D gene is possibly TRBD1 (5 bases). V was shortened by 3 bases and J by 6 bases, with 16 bases between the two germline ends. The CDR3 has 15 residues. The DNA of the CDR3 is TGTGCCAGCAGTTTGCAAGGATGGGGCTCCGATACGCAGTATTTT. The encoded protein is CASSLQGWGSDTQYF.

This clonotype was seen only a few times. The chain combines TRBV29-1 with TRBJ2-5, with unresolved D. V was clipped by 4 bases and J by 1 base, with 7 bases between them. From germline, CDR1 is SQVTM and CDR2 ANQGSEA. The CDR3 covers 12 residues. The CDR3 sequence: CSVGPAQETQYF. CDR3 nucleotides: TGCAGCGTTGGGCCAGCCCAAGAGACCCAGTACTTC.